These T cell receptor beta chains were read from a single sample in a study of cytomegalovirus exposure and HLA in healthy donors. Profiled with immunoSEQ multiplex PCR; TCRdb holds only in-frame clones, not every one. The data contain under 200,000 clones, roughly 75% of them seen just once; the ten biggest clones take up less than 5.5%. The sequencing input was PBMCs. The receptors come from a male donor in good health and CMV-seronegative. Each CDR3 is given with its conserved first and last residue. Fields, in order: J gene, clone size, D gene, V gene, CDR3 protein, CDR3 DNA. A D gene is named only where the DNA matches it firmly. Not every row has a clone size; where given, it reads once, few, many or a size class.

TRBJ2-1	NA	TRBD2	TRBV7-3	CASSPKREGAYNEQFF	TGTGCCAGCAGCCCCAAGCGGGAAGGGGCTTACAATGAGCAGTTCTTC
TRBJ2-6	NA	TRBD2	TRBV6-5	CASSYRGVRTNVLTF	TGTGCCAGCAGTTATCGGGGGGTACGGACCAACGTCCTGACTTTC
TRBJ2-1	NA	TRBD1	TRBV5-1	CASSLGQASAYNEQFF	TGCGCCAGCAGCCTGGGACAGGCCTCTGCCTACAATGAGCAGTTCTTC
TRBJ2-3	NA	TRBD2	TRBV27	CASSPIAGATDTQYF	TGTGCCAGCAGTCCGATAGCGGGAGCCACAGATACGCAGTATTTT
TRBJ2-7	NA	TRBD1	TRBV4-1	CASSQDRGLEQYF	TGCGCCAGCAGCCAAGACAGGGGGCTCGAGCAGTACTTC
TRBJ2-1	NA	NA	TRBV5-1	CASSLVATTNNEQFF	TGCGCCAGCAGCTTGGTGGCGACAACGAACAATGAGCAGTTCTTC
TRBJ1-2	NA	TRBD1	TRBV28	CASSLRQGWGYTF	TGTGCCAGCAGCCTCAGACAGGGTTGGGGCTACACCTTC
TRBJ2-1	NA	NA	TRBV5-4	CASSSNWTPYNEQFF	TGTGCCAGCAGCTCCAACTGGACACCCTACAATGAGCAGTTCTTC
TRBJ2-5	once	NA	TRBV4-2	CASSQGSGEETQYF	TGTGCCAGCAGCCAAGGGAGCGGAGAGGAGACCCAGTACTTC
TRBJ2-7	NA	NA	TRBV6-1	CASSEASHSYEQYF	TGTGCCAGCAGTGAAGCTTCCCACAGCTACGAGCAGTACTTC
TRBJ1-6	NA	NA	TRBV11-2	CASSLDRSSPLHF	TGTGCCAGCAGCTTAGATAGAAGTTCACCCCTCCACTTT
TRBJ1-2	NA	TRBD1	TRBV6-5	CASSYGTANYGYTF	TGTGCCAGCAGTTACGGGACAGCTAACTATGGCTACACCTTC
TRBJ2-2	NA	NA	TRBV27	CASSLRETGELFF	TGTGCCAGCAGTTTAAGGGAGACCGGGGAGCTGTTTTTT
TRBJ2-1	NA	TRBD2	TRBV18	CASSKTSGSDEQFF	TGTGCCAGCTCCAAGACTAGCGGGAGTGATGAGCAGTTCTTC
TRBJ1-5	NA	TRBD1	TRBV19	CASSRTGTGGVNQPQHF	TGTGCCAGTAGTAGGACAGGAACAGGGGGCGTCAATCAGCCCCAGCATTTT
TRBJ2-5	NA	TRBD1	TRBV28	CASSQQGTKETQYF	TGTGCCAGCAGTCAACAGGGGACCAAAGAGACCCAGTACTTC
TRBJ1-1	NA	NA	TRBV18	CASSRALNTEAFF	TGTGCCAGCTCACGGGCCTTGAACACTGAAGCTTTCTTT
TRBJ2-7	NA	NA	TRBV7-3	CASSPRGGASGEQYF	TGTGCCAGCAGTCCAAGGGGCGGGGCCTCGGGGGAGCAGTACTTC
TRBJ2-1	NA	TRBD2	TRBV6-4	CASSEASGRSDEQFF	TGTGCCAGCAGTGAAGCTAGCGGGAGATCGGATGAGCAGTTCTTC
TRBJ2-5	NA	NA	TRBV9	CASSVGGAQYF	TGTGCCAGCAGCGTAGGGGGGGCCCAGTACTTC
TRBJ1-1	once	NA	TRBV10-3	CAIRTRDWEEAFF	TGTGCCATCAGAACCCGGGACTGGGAAGAAGCTTTCTTT
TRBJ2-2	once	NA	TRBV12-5	CASGLVTRNTGELFF	TGTGCTAGTGGTTTGGTAACCAGGAACACCGGGGAGCTGTTTTTT
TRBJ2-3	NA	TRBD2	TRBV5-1	CASSLGSGGRSADTQYF	TGCGCCAGCAGCTTGGGAAGTGGCGGGAGATCGGCAGATACGCAGTATTTT
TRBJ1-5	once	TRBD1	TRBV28	CASSLTGGLRNQPQHF	TGTGCCAGCAGCCTAACAGGGGGTCTGCGCAATCAGCCCCAGCATTTT
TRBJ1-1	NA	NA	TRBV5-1	CASSVTGGGDTEAFF	TGCGCCAGCAGCGTTACAGGAGGAGGGGACACTGAAGCTTTCTTT
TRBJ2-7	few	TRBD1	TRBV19	CASSMIQGAYEQYF	TGTGCCAGTAGTATGATCCAGGGGGCCTACGAGCAGTACTTC